The T cell receptor beta chain under discussion was sequenced for a study of CD8 T cells in ankylosing spondylitis. General observations from the study: Made up of 7 to 9 highly homologous variants, a TCR beta motif appeared characteristic of ankylosing spondylitis blood.

TCRdb used MiXCR to reprocess the 5' RACE reads, holding one entry per CDR3 protein. The sample includes over 400,000 distinct CDR3 sequences, roughly 26% of them seen just once. On this clonotype: Its antigen is unknown.

The germline V gene has CDR1 SQVTM and CDR2 ANQGSEA. Trimming cost V 6 bases and J 4 bases, with 13 bases left between them. The CDR3 covers 13 residues. This TCR came from a male donor with ankylosing spondylitis. The rearrangement uses TRBV29-1 and TRBJ2-1; tentatively, D is TRBD2 (6 bases). Material for sequencing was blood, either unsorted or a sorted T cell fraction (not recorded which). Written as DNA, the CDR3 is TGCAGCGTAACTAAGACTAGTTACAATGAGCAGTTCTTC. Translating it yields CSVTKTSYNEQFF.